In its sample, the clone carrying this TCR beta chain was seen a few times. The antigen is unknown. This specimen comes from a study of identical twins. CDR3 length: 12 residues. TCRdb called the 5' RACE reads again in MiXCR, with one record for every CDR3 protein. The sample shows 640,000 or so distinct CDR3 sequences, less than 7% of them seen only once. Whole-study results and caveats: In beta out-of-frame sequences, the excess sharing between twins was weaker.

V usage is TRBV12-3 or TRBV12-4 and J usage is TRBJ1-1; D is possibly TRBD1 (5 bases). The clonotype was recovered from a man younger than 35 in good health. Sequenced: naive T cells sorted from blood. The CDR3 reads CAGAGRNTEAFF. DNA of the CDR3: TGTGCTGGGGCAGGAAGGAACACTGAAGCTTTCTTT.